A single sample gave rise to the 4 T cell receptor beta chains below, sequenced in a study of cytomegalovirus exposure and HLA in healthy donors (dated by TCRdb to the late 2010s). Preparation of the library involved the immunoSEQ multiplex PCR assay. A mixture of 60 forward primers for TCR Vbeta segments and 13 reverse primers for TCR Jbeta segments was used in the multiplex PCR. Here the immuneACCESS table is served through TCRdb, limited to in-frame sequences with V and J called. Missing clones are a known gap in these copies; in checked studies unresolved V genes cover under half, and the rest lacks a known reason. In all, the sample holds about 150,000 clones, and 70% to 85% of those were seen once. The top ten hold approximately 6.5% of the sample. Sequencing was carried out using PBMCs. The source is a man aged 45-60 years in good health and CMV-seropositive.

This clone was recorded a few times. The gene calls are TRBV29-1 and TRBJ1-1; no clear D. Looked up from germline, CDR1 is SQVTM and CDR2 is ANQGSEA. This CDR3 is 17 amino acids long. Trimming took 4 bases from V and 0 from J, leaving 21 bases between them. CDR3 coding DNA: TGCAGCGTTGTGCGGCAAGTCAGTATATATATGAACACTGAAGCTTTCTTT. Translation gives CSVVRQVSIYMNTEAFF.

This clone has only one observation. This chain links TRBV6-1 with TRBJ1-5; TRBD1 matches at 7 bases. The CDR3 length is 17 residues. Trimming at V came to 3 bases and at J to 4 bases, leaving 12 bases not matched to a gene. The germline V gene encodes CDR1 MNHNS and CDR2 SASEGT. CDR3 DNA sequence: TGTGCCAGCAGTGATTGGACAGGTTACACTGGGAATCAGCCCCAGCATTTT. It encodes CASSDWTGYTGNQPQHF.

This chain links TRBV19 with TRBJ1-5; no firm D call. This CDR3 is 13 amino acids long. Germline values: CDR1 LNHDA, CDR2 SQIVND (reference sequence). The V end was cut by 5 bases, the J end by 11 bases, with 16 bases between. CDR3 residues: CASSPRNPLAQHF. CDR3 sequence (DNA): TGTGCCAGTAGTCCCAGGAACCCGTTGGCCCAGCATTTT.

This clone appeared a single time. The V call is TRBV14, the J call TRBJ2-1; 8 nucleotides agree with TRBD1. This CDR3 contains 16 residues. Germline V gives CDR1 SGHDN, CDR2 FVKESK. V shed 0 bases, J shed 7 bases, and the junction held 8 bases outside the gene matches. In DNA form, the CDR3 reads TGTGCCAGCAGCCAAGACGTGTCCAGGGGGCGGAATGAGCAGTTCTTC. It yields the protein CASSQDVSRGRNEQFF.